Here is one T cell receptor beta chain with its context. Antigen: not known. The sample originates from a study of cytomegalovirus exposure and HLA in healthy donors. Study-level points and caveats: In a later analysis, at a false discovery rate of 0.05, roughly 16,000 TCR beta sequences matched HLA alleles. It is likely that the observed cluster of highly shared sequence variants was a sequencing artifact.

Likely unrecorded immune exposures existed in these nominally healthy donors. The CDR3 has 14 amino acids. The germline V and J ends were trimmed by 6 bases and 4 bases, with 15 bases remaining between them. Germline V gene data show CDR1 as MNHEY and CDR2 as SMNVEV (reference sequence). The primer mix had 60 Vbeta and 13 Jbeta primers. Authors' data handling: There were 80 million to 95 million unique TCR beta chains by a later count, and approximately 11 million of them were shared. Profiled with immunoSEQ multiplex PCR; TCRdb holds only in-frame clones, not every one. The DNA was the basis for D and trimming; V, J and clone size are from that table. This sample contains tens of thousands of clones.

The gene calls are TRBV27 and TRBJ2-5; the D gene is possibly TRBD2 (6 bases). Sequenced sample: PBMCs. The source of this sequence is a woman in her 30s in good health and CMV-seronegative. This CDR3 reads CASSQGAEGETQYF. As DNA, the CDR3 is TGTGCCAGCAGCCAAGGGGCGGAGGGAGAGACCCAGTACTTC.